The T cell receptor (beta chain) under discussion was sequenced for a study of T cell responses to AZD1222 COVID-19 vaccine. Findings of the study overall: Variant regions that are unmutated are reportedly the target of nearly half of spike-specific TCRs. A rise in Spike-specific TCR breadth and depth followed two AZD1222 doses. The study identified only a handful of AZD1222 recipients as seropositive at baseline.

The CDR3 is 15 residues long. Germline CDR1 and CDR2: SNHLY and FYNNEI. V shed 4 bases and J 4 bases; nucleotides not matched to a gene: 8. The assay was immunoSEQ multiplex PCR, and TCRdb's table has in-frame clones only and misses some. The table records approximately 150,000 clones, 90% to 95% of them present only once. About this clone itself: The antigen is undetermined.

The clonotype was recovered from an adult who had recovered from COVID-19. J is TRBJ2-5 and V is TRBV2; 8 bases match TRBD2. The material was peripheral blood, obtained after recovery from COVID-19. CDR3 sequence reads: CASSAETGGGETQYF. Here the CDR3 DNA reads TGTGCCAGCAGTGCTGAGACGGGAGGGGGAGAGACCCAGTACTTC.